This entry lists 18 T cell receptor beta chains sequenced from one sample in a study of Ad26.COV2.S vaccination and SARS-CoV-2 variants. Treatment defined: about 20 received Ad26.COV2.S at low or high dose, single or two shots; 5 received placebo; per-sample allocation not given. On day 63 after the first injection, vaccine and placebo recipients gave samples. Assay used: immunoSEQ multiplex PCR; TCRdb lists only in-frame clones, some missing. The data show about 410,000 clones, approximately 91% seen once. The source material was peripheral blood, sampled in a trial of Ad26.COV2.S vaccine versus placebo. These receptor sequences come from a person between 18 and 59 years old who received the Ad26.COV2.S COVID-19 vaccine or a placebo.

The V and J genes are TRBV6-6 and TRBJ2-7; D is possibly TRBD1 (5 bases). Germline V gene data show CDR1 as MNHNY and CDR2 as SVGAGI (reference sequence). Trimming took 0 bases from V and 2 from J, leaving 11 bases between them. The CDR3 is 15 amino acids. The CDR3: CASSYSGQPPYEQYF. As DNA, the CDR3 is TGTGCCAGCAGTTACTCGGGGCAGCCCCCCTACGAGCAGTACTTC.

The V gene is TRBV28, the J gene TRBJ2-5, with 9 bases identical to TRBD2. Germline CDR1 and CDR2: MDHEN and SYDVKM. CDR3 size: 16 residues. V shed 5 bases and J 0 bases; nucleotides not matched to a gene: 7. CDR3 in amino acids: CASSPPSGVYQETQYF. CDR3 coding DNA: TGTGCCAGCAGTCCCCCTAGCGGGGTGTACCAAGAGACCCAGTACTTC.

The chain recombines TRBV19 with TRBJ2-1; no definite D call. The CDR3 covers 14 residues. Trimming stripped 3 bases from V and 5 bases from J, with 11 bases between. Germline lookup yields CDR1 LNHDA and CDR2 SQIVND (reference sequence). The CDR3 DNA reads TGTGCCAGTAGTATGTATAGGGCGGACAATGAGCAGTTCTTC. Its translation is CASSMYRADNEQFF.

This clone was detected only once. The V call is TRBV7-2, the J call TRBJ2-3; weak D call: TRBD2 (5 bases). Germline-derived CDR1 and CDR2 are SGHTA and FQGNSA. V lost 2 bases to trimming and J lost 2 bases, with 8 bases between them. The CDR3 has 14 residues. Here the CDR3 DNA reads TGTGCCAGCAGCTTAAACGGGAACACAGATACGCAGTATTTT. Translating gives CASSLNGNTDTQYF.

The V gene is TRBV3-1 (or the pseudogene TRBV3-2), the J gene TRBJ2-4; D is uncertain. This CDR3 has 16 residues. V was clipped by 1 base and J by 1 base, with 11 bases between them. Germline CDR1 reads LGHDT; CDR2 reads YNNKEL (reference sequence). CDR3 protein: CASSQGPNRAKNIQYF. The CDR3 DNA is TGTGCCAGCAGCCAAGGGCCTAACCGGGCCAAAAACATTCAGTACTTC.

The V call is TRBV2, the J call TRBJ2-7; 10 bases map to TRBD2. Germline-derived CDR1 and CDR2 are SNHLY and FYNNEI. V lost 2 bases, J lost 4 bases, and 5 bases stayed unmatched. The CDR3 is made up of 15 amino acids. CDR3 DNA sequence: TGTGCCAGCAGTGAACTAGCGGGGGCCCTTTACGAGCAGTACTTC. Translation gives CASSELAGALYEQYF.

The chain links TRBV18 to TRBJ2-5, with D unresolved. The CDR3 is 14 amino acids. Germline V gene sequence: CDR1 KGHSH, CDR2 LQKENI. V lost 3 bases to trimming and J lost 3 bases, with 11 bases between them. CDR3 nucleotides: TGTGCCAGCTCACCTGGGCTTAATGAAGAGACCCAGTACTTC. It encodes CASSPGLNEETQYF.

The chain couples TRBV29-1 to TRBJ2-1, with TRBD2 identical over 9 bases. This CDR3 is built from 13 residues. Per the germline V gene, CDR1 is SQVTM and CDR2 is ANQGSEA. Germline trimming cut 7 bases from V and 8 bases from J; bases unmatched to any gene: 9. The CDR3 DNA reads TGCAGCGCCCTGGGACTAGCCGGGGATGAGCAGTTCTTC. This translates into CSALGLAGDEQFF.

The V call is TRBV15, the J call TRBJ1-6, with unresolved D. CDR3 length: 14 amino acids. V was clipped by 0 bases and J by 6 bases, with 6 bases between them. Germline loops: CDR1 LNHNV, CDR2 YYDKDF (reference sequence). The CDR3: CATSREDINSPLHF. For the CDR3, the DNA is TGTGCCACCAGCAGAGAAGATATTAATTCACCCCTCCACTTT.

The chain uses TRBV6-2 or TRBV6-3 and TRBJ1-5; the D gene is possibly TRBD1 (6 bases). The germline gives CDR1 MNHEY, CDR2 SVGEGT. This CDR3 region has 16 residues. V dropped 6 bases and J dropped 0 bases, with 15 bases sitting between them. CDR3 residues: CASSPTRRGSNQPQHF. The CDR3 bases are TGTGCCAGCAGCCCAACCCGCAGGGGTAGCAATCAGCCCCAGCATTTT.

This chain uses TRBV7-6 with TRBJ2-6, with TRBD1 identical over 7 bases. The CDR3 extends over 18 amino acids. V lost 1 base, J lost 0 bases, and 6 bases stayed unmatched. Germline CDR1 reads SGHVS; CDR2 reads FNYEAQ. Written as DNA, the CDR3 is TGTGCCAGCAGCTTAGAAAGGACAGGAGGCTCTGGGGCCAACGTCCTGACTTTC. Its protein product is CASSLERTGGSGANVLTF.

The chain has TRBV28 and TRBJ1-4; TRBD1 matches 9 bases. The length of the CDR3 is 16 residues. The V gene's germline CDR1 is MDHEN and CDR2 SYDVKM. Trimming removed 5 bases from V and 10 bases from J; junction bases left unmatched: 14. CDR3 in DNA: TGTGCCAGCAGTGAGAGATCCGGGACAGGGTTTGGAAAACTGTTTTTT. It yields the protein CASSERSGTGFGKLFF.

The rearrangement links TRBV3-1 (or the pseudogene TRBV3-2) to TRBJ2-2; a possible D gene is TRBD2 (5 bases). This CDR3 comprises 16 residues. V was cut by 0 bases and J by 1 base, with 9 bases left in between. CDR1 is LGHDT and CDR2 is YNNKEL in the germline V gene (reference sequence). DNA of the CDR3: TGTGCCAGCAGCCAAGACCCGGACTGGAACACCGGGGAGCTGTTTTTT. The encoded protein is CASSQDPDWNTGELFF.

Only one count was recorded for this clone. J is TRBJ1-1 and V is TRBV10-1; 7 nucleotides line up with TRBD1. Germline lookup yields CDR1 WNHNN and CDR2 SYGVQD (reference sequence). V gave up 3 bases and J gave up 6 bases; unmatched junction bases: 4. This CDR3 contains 13 residues. CDR3 DNA sequence: TGCGCCAGCAGTGAAGCAGGGGGATCTGAAGCTTTCTTT. Amino acid sequence: CASSEAGGSEAFF.

The genes are TRBV7-2 and TRBJ1-3; D remains unclear. The CDR3 is 16 residues long. Germline V gives CDR1 SGHTA, CDR2 FQGNSA. V was clipped by 0 bases and J by 0 bases, with 9 bases between them. CDR3 region: CASSLAGGLSGNTIYF. CDR3 nucleotide sequence: TGTGCCAGCAGCTTAGCGGGCGGCCTCTCTGGAAACACCATATATTTT.

The rearrangement joins TRBV7-2 to TRBJ1-1; 8 bases agree with TRBD1. From germline, CDR1 is SGHTA and CDR2 FQGNSA. The junction had 3 bases not matched to a gene; V was cut back by 5 bases and J by 1 base. The CDR3 has 14 amino acids. The CDR3 sequence is CASSPTGGNTEAFF. The CDR3 bases are TGTGCCAGCAGCCCCACAGGGGGGAACACTGAAGCTTTCTTT.

The chain recombines TRBV30 with TRBJ1-3; D not resolved. CDR1 and CDR2 from the germline V gene are GTSNPN and SVGIG (reference sequence). This CDR3 is 12 amino acids long. Trimming took off 5 bases at V and 4 bases at J, with 9 bases between the two ends. The DNA of the CDR3 is TGTGCCTGGGGCCTTGGGGGAAACACCATATATTTT. It translates to CAWGLGGNTIYF.

The rearrangement links TRBV19 to TRBJ1-2; D remains ambiguous. Trimming took 6 bases from V and 5 from J, leaving 10 bases between them. This CDR3 spans 12 amino acids. Per the germline V gene, CDR1 is LNHDA and CDR2 is SQIVND (reference sequence). The CDR3 loop is CASSRGGYGYTF. CDR3 sequence (DNA): TGTGCCAGTAGCCGGGGAGGATATGGCTACACCTTC.